This TCR beta chain was sequenced during a study of tumor-infiltrating lymphocytes in oesophageal squamous cell carcinoma listed by TCRdb under 2016. V is trimmed back by 0 bases and J by 8 bases, and the junction contains 6 bases that no gene match accounts for. Inclusive of the bounding cysteine and phenylalanine, the CDR3 is 14 residues long. Only CDR3 DNA remains: 42 bases, in frame from the first base. Reading the germline V gene gives CDR1 SGHRS and CDR2 YFSETQ. Remarks on this clonotype: Its antigen is not yet known. Base qualities are not provided; no much larger clone lies one nucleotide away.

Library prep was done by PCR. Sequencing used an Illumina HiSeq 2000. The public reads were run again by TCRdb, first through fastp at Q25 and then through MiXCR, and only productive beta chains were kept. All rows with the same CDR3 protein become a single entry with the most common DNA and genes. For this sample the table gives some 22,000 distinct CDR3 sequences, of which around 35% were detected only once. The leading ten clones occupy roughly 12% of the sample. The chain was built from TRBV5-1 and TRBJ2-3, with TRBD1 identical over 7 junction bases. Specimen: esophageal tumor tissue. The clonotype originates from a male donor with esophageal squamous cell carcinoma. The CDR3 loop reads CASSLGRGPVTQYF. The nucleotide sequence reads as follows: TGCGCCAGCAGCTTGGGTAGGGGGCCCGTTACGCAGTATTTT.